The source of this TCR beta chain is a study of cytomegalovirus exposure and HLA in healthy donors. Study-wide results and limits: One variant, a missense change in DCLRE1C, was linked in a later analysis to TCR beta V- and J-gene trimming. Highly shared sequence variants in one cluster were likely a sequencing artifact. Earlier analysis looked at TCR beta V segments, and most were productive about 87% or about 30% of the time.

This clone was detected once. Its antigen remains unknown. The PCR made use of 60 Vbeta and 13 Jbeta primers. Source study methods: Roughly 81 million unique TCR beta chains, roughly 11 million shared, were counted in a later analysis. Assay: immunoSEQ multiplex PCR; the TCRdb copy retains only in-frame clones and omits some. V, J and clone size are taken as reported in that table, and D and trimming were inferred from the DNA itself. The sample has some 60,000 clones; roughly 80% are singletons. The CDR3 extends over 14 amino acids. J lost 1 base, V lost 6 bases, and 2 bases had no gene match. Germline loops: CDR1 MNHNS, CDR2 SASEGT.

The genes are TRBV6-1 and TRBJ1-2; 10 nucleotides match TRBD1. Sequenced: PBMCs. The source is a human donor in good health. The CDR3 sequence: CASRGQGDNYGYTF. The DNA for the CDR3 is TGTGCCAGCAGAGGACAGGGGGATAACTATGGCTACACCTTC.